This TCR beta chain derives from a study of shared clonotypes between healthy human individuals (dated by TCRdb to about 2020). Regarding the study in general: Three men and a couple of women, aged 18 to 49 years, made up the cohort. To estimate repertoire size and how much clonotype sharing occurs between individuals, the study deeply sequenced the blood TCR repertoires of about five healthy adults. To increase sequencing depth and limit assay-specific biases, TCR repertoire library preparation and sequencing were carried out by different laboratories using diverse techniques. Per donor, leukapheresis produced somewhere between about 0.94 and 9.5 billion PBMCs.

Healthy HIV-negative adults with no recently reported acute infections or vaccinations were included as donors. Every donor was a Caucasian adult living in Nashville, Tennessee, USA. For unsorted samples, around 85 million PBMCs were counted, and genomic DNA was extracted using the QIAamp DNA Blood Mini kit. Blood was obtained by leukapheresis, after which PBMCs were separated by Ficoll-Histopaque density gradient centrifugation and cryopreserved in liquid nitrogen vapor phase. Note on this clone: Its antigen remains unidentified. No per-base quality is available; no much larger clone lies one base away.

The germline V gene sets CDR1 to SGHRS and CDR2 to YFSETQ. V lost 4 bases and J lost 3 bases; the stretch between them is 13 bases long. Inclusive of the bounding cysteine and phenylalanine, the CDR3 is 14 residues long. Only the CDR3 DNA stays, 42 bases, in frame from base 1. General study outcomes and caveats: Because the study included a small number of donors, the genetic and exposure-history diversity represented was limited. Sampling was restricted to blood, and TCR repertoires in tissues likely differ from the TCR repertoires found in blood. Pairwise subsampling led to the expectation that sequencing depth would affect the degree of clonotype sharing among donors.

Using the deep immunoSEQ assay, multiplex PCR amplified TCR CDR3 regions from genomic DNA. Extracted genomic DNA from each cell subset was spread evenly across all wells of several immunoSEQ 96-well plates, with each plate serving as a replicate. For unsorted PBMC, each replicate PCR was loaded with approximately 0.3 ug genomic DNA, equivalent to tens of thousands of T cell genomes. Ten immunoSEQ deep assay plates were used to sequence unsorted PBMC genomic DNA. The purified libraries were quantified using a Qubit 3.0 fluorometer, sized with a Bioanalyzer 2100, and then quantified again using the KAPA Library Quantification kit. Every immunoSEQ 96-well plate was sequenced on a dedicated single-read 150-cycle Illumina NextSeq 550 flow cell. The authors' pipeline ran thus. The immunoSEQ output contained only junctional sequences without quality scores, so filtering could not match that applied to full-length reads. Sequences were annotated with PyIR, a Python wrapper for IgBLAST v1.9, and V/J genes and CDR3 were assigned using IMGT germline references. Reads with weak V/J assignments (E-value above 1e-6), missing CDR3, stop codons, out-of-frame junctions, or ambiguous translated residues were removed. A V3J clonotype was defined by an identical inferred V gene, J gene, and CDR3 amino acid sequence. To compute the percentage overlap between repertoires, the number of shared unique clonotypes was divided by the size of the smaller repertoire. Richness of each repertoire was evaluated using RTK rarefaction, the Chao1 estimator, and Recon v2.1 estimates of unobserved clonotypes. TCRdb mirrors the immuneACCESS table, restricted to in-frame sequences. Some clones are absent from its copies; in checked studies, under half trace to an unresolved V gene, and the reason for the others is unknown. V and J calls and clone size are copied from that table; D and trimming were computed from the DNA. The sample table holds some 490,000 clones, of which 65% to 85% were seen once. The leading ten clones occupy 9.5% to 15% of the sample.

The sequence came from a woman in her 40s in good health. Some clones in this sample may be carry-over from other donors' samples. The V and J segments used are TRBV5-1 and TRBJ1-1; TRBD1 is a weak D gene call, 6 bases matching. The specimen was PBMCs. The DNA is TGCGCCAGCAGCGGAACGACAGGTGACACTGAAGCTTTCTTT. Translated, this is CASSGTTGDTEAFF.